This T cell receptor (beta chain) was captured by sequencing in a study of OX40 agonist ivuxolimab in advanced cancers. About the research overall: It was permissible to have had prior anti-PD-1, anti-PD-L1 or anti-CTLA-4 therapy, and under 45% had some.

The ends were cut back, 1 base at V and 1 base at J, with 10 bases in the middle. The V gene's germline CDR1 is SGHAT and CDR2 FQDESV (reference sequence). CDR3 size: 15 residues. Generated by immunoSEQ multiplex PCR, the TCRdb table keeps only in-frame clones and is missing some. The profile covers tens of thousands of clones, with approximately 87% appearing a single time and about 3.1% taken by the ten largest. This clonotype was obtained from an adult with an advanced solid tumor such as melanoma, head and neck, liver or kidney cancer. J is TRBJ1-1 and V is TRBV11-1; D is unclear. The sequenced sample was CD4+ or CD8+ T cells sorted from blood, obtained in a trial of the OX40 agonist ivuxolimab. The chain's CDR3 is CASSLVSGGNTEAFF. As DNA, the CDR3 is TGTGCCAGCAGCTTAGTATCCGGCGGGAACACTGAAGCTTTCTTT.